Listed below are T cell receptor beta chains from one sample, sequenced in a study of technical replicates of blood from several donors. Data came from immunoSEQ multiplex PCR; TCRdb stores just in-frame clones and leaves some out. The sample gives 65,000 to 95,000 clones, 95% to 98% of which show up once; approximately 0.15% is in the top ten. Input material: T cells isolated from PBMCs. These TCRs come from a human donor in good health. CDR3s include the opening cysteine and the closing phenylalanine or tryptophan. Each record gives: CDR3 protein, V gene, J gene.

cdr3_aa: CASSPRDTVNTEAFF
v_call: TRBV18
j_call: TRBJ1-1

cdr3_aa: CASRELAGGRHYEQYF
v_call: TRBV27
j_call: TRBJ2-7

cdr3_aa: CASSIPGQGYYGYTF
v_call: TRBV5-1
j_call: TRBJ1-2

cdr3_aa: CASSQDWGRGHEQFF
v_call: TRBV4-1
j_call: TRBJ2-1

cdr3_aa: CASSSRPDRGNTEAFF
v_call: TRBV5-1
j_call: TRBJ1-1

cdr3_aa: CASSLLQGTEAFF
v_call: TRBV5-1
j_call: TRBJ1-1

cdr3_aa: CASSSLSSYNEQFF
v_call: TRBV28
j_call: TRBJ2-1

cdr3_aa: CATAPGGRGASGMVEQFF
v_call: TRBV19
j_call: TRBJ2-1

cdr3_aa: CASSRTSGRAEGTGELFF
v_call: TRBV28
j_call: TRBJ2-2

cdr3_aa: CASSSTSGNERTSSYEQYF
v_call: TRBV7-9
j_call: TRBJ2-7

cdr3_aa: CAWMPFWATAGTEAFF
v_call: TRBV30
j_call: TRBJ1-1

cdr3_aa: CASSLGNEMNEQYF
v_call: TRBV5-1
j_call: TRBJ2-7

cdr3_aa: CASSLPGVPNYGYTF
v_call: TRBV5-4
j_call: TRBJ1-2

cdr3_aa: CASNRLGGRGNEQFF
v_call: TRBV6-1
j_call: TRBJ2-1

cdr3_aa: CAISELSGTSGRRYYEQYF
v_call: TRBV10-3
j_call: TRBJ2-7

cdr3_aa: CASSPRQLSGALLYGYTF
v_call: TRBV7-2
j_call: TRBJ1-2

cdr3_aa: CAINSVEDSPYNEQFF
v_call: TRBV10-3
j_call: TRBJ2-1

cdr3_aa: CASSFGGQPNEQYF
v_call: TRBV28
j_call: TRBJ2-7

cdr3_aa: CASSLAPTAGRIQYF
v_call: TRBV7-8
j_call: TRBJ2-5

cdr3_aa: CASSPRVTGGDGYTF
v_call: TRBV18
j_call: TRBJ1-2

cdr3_aa: CASSQEVWYGGGHNEQFF
v_call: TRBV14
j_call: TRBJ2-1

cdr3_aa: CAGGRERYEQYF
v_call: TRBV2
j_call: TRBJ2-7

cdr3_aa: CASSNRGTDTQYF
v_call: TRBV7-2
j_call: TRBJ2-3

cdr3_aa: CASRADRGVGYTF
v_call: TRBV2
j_call: TRBJ1-2

cdr3_aa: CASSYSTAGEGEKLFF
v_call: TRBV6-5
j_call: TRBJ1-4

cdr3_aa: CASSESAAADTQYF
v_call: TRBV6-1
j_call: TRBJ2-3

cdr3_aa: CASSERGSSYNEQFF
v_call: TRBV2
j_call: TRBJ2-1

cdr3_aa: CASSEVGLNTEAFF
v_call: TRBV4-1
j_call: TRBJ1-1

cdr3_aa: CASSSPGRAGTDTQYF
v_call: TRBV5-1
j_call: TRBJ2-3